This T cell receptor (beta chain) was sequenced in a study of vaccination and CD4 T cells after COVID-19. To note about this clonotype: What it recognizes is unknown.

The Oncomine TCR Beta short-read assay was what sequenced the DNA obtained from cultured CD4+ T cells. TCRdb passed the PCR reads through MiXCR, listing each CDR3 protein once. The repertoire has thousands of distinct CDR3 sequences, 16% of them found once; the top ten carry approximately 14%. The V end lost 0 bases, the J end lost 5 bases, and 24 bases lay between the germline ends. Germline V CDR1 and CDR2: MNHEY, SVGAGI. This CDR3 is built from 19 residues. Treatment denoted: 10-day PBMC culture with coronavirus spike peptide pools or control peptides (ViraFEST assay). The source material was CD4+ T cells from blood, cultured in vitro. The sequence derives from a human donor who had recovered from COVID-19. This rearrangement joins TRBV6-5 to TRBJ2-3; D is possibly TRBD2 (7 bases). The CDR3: CASSYSLPASGGGLDTQYF. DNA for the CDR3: TGTGCCAGCAGTTACTCCTTGCCGGCTTCGGGGGGCGGCTTAGATACGCAGTATTTT.